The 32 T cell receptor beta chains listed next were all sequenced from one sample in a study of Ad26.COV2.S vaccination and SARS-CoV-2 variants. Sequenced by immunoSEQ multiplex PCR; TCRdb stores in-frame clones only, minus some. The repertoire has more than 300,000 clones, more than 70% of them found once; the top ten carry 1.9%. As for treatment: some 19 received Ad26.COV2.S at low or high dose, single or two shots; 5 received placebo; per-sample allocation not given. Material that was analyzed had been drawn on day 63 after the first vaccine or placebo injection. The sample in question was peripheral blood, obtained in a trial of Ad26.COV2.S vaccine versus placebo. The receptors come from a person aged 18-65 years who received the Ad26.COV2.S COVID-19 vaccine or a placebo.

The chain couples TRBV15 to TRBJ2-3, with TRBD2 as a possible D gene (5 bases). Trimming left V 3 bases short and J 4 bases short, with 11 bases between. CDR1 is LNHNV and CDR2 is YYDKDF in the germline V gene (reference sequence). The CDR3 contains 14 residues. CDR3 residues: CATSRSLGSDTQYF. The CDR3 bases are TGTGCCACCAGCAGGTCACTAGGATCAGATACGCAGTATTTT.

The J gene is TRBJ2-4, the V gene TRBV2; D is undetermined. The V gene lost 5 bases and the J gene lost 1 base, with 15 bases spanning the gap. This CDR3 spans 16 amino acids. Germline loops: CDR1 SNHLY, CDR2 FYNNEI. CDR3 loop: CASSRPSALAKNIQYF. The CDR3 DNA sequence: TGTGCCAGCAGTCGTCCCTCGGCGTTGGCCAAAAACATTCAGTACTTC.

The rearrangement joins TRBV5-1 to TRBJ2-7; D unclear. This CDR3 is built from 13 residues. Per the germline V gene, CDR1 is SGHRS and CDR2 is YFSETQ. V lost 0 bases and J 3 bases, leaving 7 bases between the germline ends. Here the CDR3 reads CASSLAGLYEQYF. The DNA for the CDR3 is TGCGCCAGCAGCTTGGCCGGCCTCTACGAGCAGTACTTC.

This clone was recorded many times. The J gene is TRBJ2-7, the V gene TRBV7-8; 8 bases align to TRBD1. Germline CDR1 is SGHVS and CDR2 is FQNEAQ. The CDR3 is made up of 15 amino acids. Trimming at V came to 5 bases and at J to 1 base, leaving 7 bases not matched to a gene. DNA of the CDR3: TGTGCCAGCAGCCCCCGACAGGGGCCTTCCTACGAGCAGTACTTC. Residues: CASSPRQGPSYEQYF.

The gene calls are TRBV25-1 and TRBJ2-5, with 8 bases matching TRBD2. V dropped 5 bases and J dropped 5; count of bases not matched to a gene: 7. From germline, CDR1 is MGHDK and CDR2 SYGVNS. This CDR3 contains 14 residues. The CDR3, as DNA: TGTGCCAGCAGTCTTCGGGGGGGCGAGGAGACCCAGTACTTC. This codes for CASSLRGGEETQYF. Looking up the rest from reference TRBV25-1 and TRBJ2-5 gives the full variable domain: EADIYQTPRYLVIGTGKKITLECSQTMGHDKMYWYQQDPGMELHLIHYSYGVNSTEKGDLSSESTVSRIRTEHFPLTLESARPSHTSQYLCASSLRGGEETQYFGPGTRLLVL.

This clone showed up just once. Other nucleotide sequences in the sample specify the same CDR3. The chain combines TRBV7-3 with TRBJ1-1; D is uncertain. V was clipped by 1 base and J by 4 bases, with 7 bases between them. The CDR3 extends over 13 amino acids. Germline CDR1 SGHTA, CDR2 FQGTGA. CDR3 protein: CASSLSLGTEAFF. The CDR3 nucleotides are TGTGCCAGCAGCTTAAGTTTAGGCACTGAAGCTTTCTTT.

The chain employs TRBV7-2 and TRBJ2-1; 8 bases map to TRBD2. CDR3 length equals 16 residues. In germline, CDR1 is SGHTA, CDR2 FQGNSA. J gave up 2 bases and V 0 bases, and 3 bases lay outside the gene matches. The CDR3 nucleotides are TGTGCCAGCAGCTTAGCTAGCGGGGTAGCCTACAATGAGCAGTTCTTC. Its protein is CASSLASGVAYNEQFF.

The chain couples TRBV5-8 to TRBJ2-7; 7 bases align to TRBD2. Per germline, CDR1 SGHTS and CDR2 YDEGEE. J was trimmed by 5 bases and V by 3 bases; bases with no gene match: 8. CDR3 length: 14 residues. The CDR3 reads CASSSWGGGNEQYF. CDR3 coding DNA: TGTGCCAGCAGCTCATGGGGGGGAGGTAACGAGCAGTACTTC.

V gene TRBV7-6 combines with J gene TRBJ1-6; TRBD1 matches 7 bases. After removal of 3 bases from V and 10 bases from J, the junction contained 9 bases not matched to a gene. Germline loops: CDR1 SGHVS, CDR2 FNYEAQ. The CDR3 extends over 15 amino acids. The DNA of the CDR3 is TGTGCCAGCAGCTTGGGACAGCCGAAAGACTCACCCCTCCACTTT. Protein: CASSLGQPKDSPLHF.

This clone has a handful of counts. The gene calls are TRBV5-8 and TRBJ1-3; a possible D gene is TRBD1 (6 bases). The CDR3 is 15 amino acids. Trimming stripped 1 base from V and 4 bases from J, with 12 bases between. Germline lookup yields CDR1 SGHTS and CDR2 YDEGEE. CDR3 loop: CASSLNSDRGNTIYF. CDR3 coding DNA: TGTGCCAGCAGCTTGAACTCCGACAGGGGAAACACCATATATTTT.

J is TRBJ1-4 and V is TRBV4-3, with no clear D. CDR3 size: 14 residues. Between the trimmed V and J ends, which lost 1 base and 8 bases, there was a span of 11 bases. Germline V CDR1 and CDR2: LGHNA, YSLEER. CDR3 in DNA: TGCGCCAGCAGCCAAGGCGACATACCAGAAAAACTGTTTTTT. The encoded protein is CASSQGDIPEKLFF.

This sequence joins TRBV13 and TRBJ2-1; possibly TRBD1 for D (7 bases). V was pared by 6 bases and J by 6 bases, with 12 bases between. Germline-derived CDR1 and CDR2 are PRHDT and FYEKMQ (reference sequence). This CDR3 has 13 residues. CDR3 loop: CASSRQGGNEQFF. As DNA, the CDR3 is TGTGCCAGCAGTCGTCAGGGGGGCAATGAGCAGTTCTTC.

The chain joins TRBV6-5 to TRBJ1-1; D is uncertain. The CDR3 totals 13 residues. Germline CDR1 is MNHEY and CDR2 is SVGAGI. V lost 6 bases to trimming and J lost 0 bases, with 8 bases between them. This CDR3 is CASRLVLNTEAFF. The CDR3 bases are TGTGCCAGCAGACTCGTACTGAACACTGAAGCTTTCTTT.

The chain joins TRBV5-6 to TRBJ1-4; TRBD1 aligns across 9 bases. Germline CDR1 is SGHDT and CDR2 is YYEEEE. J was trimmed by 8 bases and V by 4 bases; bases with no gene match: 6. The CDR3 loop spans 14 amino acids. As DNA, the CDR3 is TGTGCCAGCAGCCGGGACAGGGACGAAGAAAAACTGTTTTTT. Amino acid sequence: CASSRDRDEEKLFF.

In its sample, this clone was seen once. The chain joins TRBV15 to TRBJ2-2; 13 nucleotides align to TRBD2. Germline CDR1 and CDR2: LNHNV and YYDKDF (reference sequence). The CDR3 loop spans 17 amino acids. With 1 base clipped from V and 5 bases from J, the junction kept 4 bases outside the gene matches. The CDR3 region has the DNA TGTGCCACCAGCAGAGGGGGACTAGCGGGGCAAACCGGGGAGCTGTTTTTT. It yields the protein CATSRGGLAGQTGELFF.

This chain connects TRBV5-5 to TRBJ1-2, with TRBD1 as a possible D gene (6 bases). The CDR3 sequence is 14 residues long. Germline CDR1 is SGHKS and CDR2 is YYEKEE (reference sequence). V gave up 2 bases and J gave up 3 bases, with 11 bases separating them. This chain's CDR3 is CASSFNREHYGYTF. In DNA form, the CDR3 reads TGTGCCAGCAGCTTTAACAGGGAGCACTATGGCTACACCTTC.

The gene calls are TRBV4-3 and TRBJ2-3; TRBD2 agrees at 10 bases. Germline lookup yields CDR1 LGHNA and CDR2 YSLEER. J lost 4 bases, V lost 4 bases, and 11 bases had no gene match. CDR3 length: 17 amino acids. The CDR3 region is CASSPVGLASGADTQYF. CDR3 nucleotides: TGCGCCAGCAGCCCAGTGGGACTAGCGAGTGGCGCAGATACGCAGTATTTT.

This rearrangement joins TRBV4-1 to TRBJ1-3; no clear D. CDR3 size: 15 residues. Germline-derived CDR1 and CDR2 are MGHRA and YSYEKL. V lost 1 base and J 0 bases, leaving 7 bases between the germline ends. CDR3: CASSQGLLSGNTIYF. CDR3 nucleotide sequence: TGCGCCAGCAGCCAAGGCCTCCTCTCTGGAAACACCATATATTTT.

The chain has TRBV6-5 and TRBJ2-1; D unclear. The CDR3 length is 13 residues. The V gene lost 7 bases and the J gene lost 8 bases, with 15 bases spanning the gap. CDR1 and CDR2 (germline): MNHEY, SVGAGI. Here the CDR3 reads CASISPVIHEQFF. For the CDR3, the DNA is TGTGCCAGCATTTCACCAGTCATCCATGAGCAGTTCTTC.

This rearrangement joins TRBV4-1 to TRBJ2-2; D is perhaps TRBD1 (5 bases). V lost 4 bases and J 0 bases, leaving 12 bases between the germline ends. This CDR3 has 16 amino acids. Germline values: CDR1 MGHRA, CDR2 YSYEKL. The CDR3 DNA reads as TGCGCCAGCAGCCTTCGACTGGGGCCGAACACCGGGGAGCTGTTTTTT. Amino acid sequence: CASSLRLGPNTGELFF.

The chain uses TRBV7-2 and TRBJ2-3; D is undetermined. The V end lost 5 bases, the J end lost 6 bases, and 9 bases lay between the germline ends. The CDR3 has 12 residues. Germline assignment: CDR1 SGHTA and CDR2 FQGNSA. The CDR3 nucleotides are TGTGCCAGCAGCGCCTTTGCCGATACGCAGTATTTT. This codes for CASSAFADTQYF.

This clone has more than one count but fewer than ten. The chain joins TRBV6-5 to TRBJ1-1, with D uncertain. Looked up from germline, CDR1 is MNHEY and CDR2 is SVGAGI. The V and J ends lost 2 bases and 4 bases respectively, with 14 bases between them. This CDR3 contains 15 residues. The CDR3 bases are TGTGCCAGCAGTTACGATCTTTGGAGCGCCACTGAAGCTTTCTTT. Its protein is CASSYDLWSATEAFF.

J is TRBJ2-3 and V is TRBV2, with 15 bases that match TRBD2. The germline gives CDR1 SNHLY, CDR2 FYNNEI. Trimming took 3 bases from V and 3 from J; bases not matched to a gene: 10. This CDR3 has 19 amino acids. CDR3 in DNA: TGTGCCAGCAGTGAGAGGACTAGCGGGGGGGCCTTTCGGACAGATACGCAGTATTTT. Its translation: CASSERTSGGAFRTDTQYF.

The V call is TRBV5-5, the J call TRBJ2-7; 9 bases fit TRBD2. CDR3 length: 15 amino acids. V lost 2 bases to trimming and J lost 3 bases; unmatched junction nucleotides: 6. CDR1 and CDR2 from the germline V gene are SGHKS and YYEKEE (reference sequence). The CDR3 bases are TGTGCCAGCAGCTTTGTTGGTAGCGGGGGCTACGAGCAGTACTTC. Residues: CASSFVGSGGYEQYF.

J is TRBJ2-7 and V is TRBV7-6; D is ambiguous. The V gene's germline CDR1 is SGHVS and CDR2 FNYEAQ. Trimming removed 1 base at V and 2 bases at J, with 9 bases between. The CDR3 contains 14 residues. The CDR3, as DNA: TGTGCCAGCAGCTTAGTGGCGGACGCCTACGAGCAGTACTTC. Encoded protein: CASSLVADAYEQYF.

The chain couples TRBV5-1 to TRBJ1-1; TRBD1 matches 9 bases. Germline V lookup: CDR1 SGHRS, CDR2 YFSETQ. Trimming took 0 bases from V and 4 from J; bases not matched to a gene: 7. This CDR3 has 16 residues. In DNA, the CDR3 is TGCGCCAGCAGCTTGGCGGGACAGGGTCCCGCCACTGAAGCTTTCTTT. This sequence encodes CASSLAGQGPATEAFF.

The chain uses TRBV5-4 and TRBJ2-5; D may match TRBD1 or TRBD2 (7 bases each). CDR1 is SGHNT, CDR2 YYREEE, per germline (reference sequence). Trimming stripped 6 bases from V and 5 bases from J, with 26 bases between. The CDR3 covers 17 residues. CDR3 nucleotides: TGTGCCAGCACCCCTGCATCGTTGGGAGGGGGCCGTGAGACCCAGTACTTC. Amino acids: CASTPASLGGGRETQYF.

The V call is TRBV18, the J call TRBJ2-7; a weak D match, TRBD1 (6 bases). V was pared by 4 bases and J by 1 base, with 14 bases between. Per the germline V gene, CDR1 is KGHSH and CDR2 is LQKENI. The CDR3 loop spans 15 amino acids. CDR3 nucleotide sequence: TGTGCCAGCTCACGCTTGACAGGTGGTTCCTACGAGCAGTACTTC. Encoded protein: CASSRLTGGSYEQYF.

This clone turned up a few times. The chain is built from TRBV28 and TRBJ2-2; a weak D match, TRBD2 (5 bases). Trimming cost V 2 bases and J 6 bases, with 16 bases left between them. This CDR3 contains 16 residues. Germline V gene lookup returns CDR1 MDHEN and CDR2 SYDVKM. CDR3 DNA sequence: TGTGCCAGCAGTTTAGTGTCGGGGTCTGGGTCCGGGGAGCTGTTTTTT. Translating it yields CASSLVSGSGSGELFF.

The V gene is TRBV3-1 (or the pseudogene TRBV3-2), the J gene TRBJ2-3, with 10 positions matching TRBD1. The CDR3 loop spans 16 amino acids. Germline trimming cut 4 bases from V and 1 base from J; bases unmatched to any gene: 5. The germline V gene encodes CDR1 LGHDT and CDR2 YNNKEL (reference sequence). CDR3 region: CASSRSGTGGTDTQYF. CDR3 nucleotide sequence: TGTGCCAGCAGCCGCTCCGGGACAGGGGGCACAGATACGCAGTATTTT.

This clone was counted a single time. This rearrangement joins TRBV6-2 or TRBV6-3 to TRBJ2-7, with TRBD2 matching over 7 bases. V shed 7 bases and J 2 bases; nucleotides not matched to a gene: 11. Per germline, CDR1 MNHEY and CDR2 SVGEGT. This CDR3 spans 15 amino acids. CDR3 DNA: TGTGCCAGCACCCCGCCAACGGGGGGAACCTACGAGCAGTACTTC. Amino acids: CASTPPTGGTYEQYF.

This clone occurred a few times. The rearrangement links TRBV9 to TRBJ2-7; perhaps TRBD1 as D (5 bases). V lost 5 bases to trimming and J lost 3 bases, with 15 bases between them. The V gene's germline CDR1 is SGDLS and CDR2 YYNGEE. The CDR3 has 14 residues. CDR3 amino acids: CASSTGPHLYEQYF. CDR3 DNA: TGTGCCAGCAGTACAGGCCCTCACCTCTACGAGCAGTACTTC.